These T cell receptor beta chains were read from a single sample in a study of PD-1 blockade in classical Hodgkin lymphoma. Generated by immunoSEQ multiplex PCR, the TCRdb table keeps only in-frame clones and is missing some. The profile shows roughly 70,000 clones, 93% of them singletons. Sequencing used peripheral blood mononuclear cells (PBMCs). These receptors all come from a human donor with classical Hodgkin lymphoma. Both conserved end residues are part of each CDR3. Each record gives: V gene, D gene, J gene, clone size, CDR3 DNA, CDR3 protein. A D gene is named only where the DNA matches it firmly. Clone size is not always given. Where it is, it says once, few, many or a class for expanded clones.

>TRBV4-1|.|TRBJ2-7|once
TGCGCCAGCAGCCAAGATCTGCCGGGCTCCTACGAGCAGTACTTC
CASSQDLPGSYEQYF
>TRBV28|TRBD2|TRBJ2-5|.
TGTGCCAGCACTACTAGCGGGAGGTCGACCCAGTACTTC
CASTTSGRSTQYF
>TRBV6-5|TRBD2|TRBJ2-5|.
TGTGCCACTCGGAAGCGGGGAAACCAAGAGACCCAGTACTTC
CATRKRGNQETQYF
>TRBV5-5|TRBD1|TRBJ1-2|few
TGTGCCAGCAGCTTGGTCCCGGGACAGGCATCGCCTACCTATGGCTACACCTTC
CASSLVPGQASPTYGYTF
>TRBV20-1|.|TRBJ1-2|.
TGCAGTGCGACCCAGGAGTATGGCTACACCTTC
CSATQEYGYTF
>TRBV29-1|.|TRBJ1-4|.
TGCAGCGTTGGACAGGCGGGCGCCAATGAAAAACTGTTTTTT
CSVGQAGANEKLFF
>TRBV5-1|TRBD1|TRBJ2-6|.
TGCGCCAGCAGAGCCGGGACAGGGGGCTCTGGGGCCAACGTCCTGACTTTC
CASRAGTGGSGANVLTF
>TRBV12-5|.|TRBJ1-3|.
TGTGCTAGTGGTTTGGTACTCGGGGGAGCAGGAAACACCATATATTTT
CASGLVLGGAGNTIYF
>TRBV9|.|TRBJ2-7|.
TGTGCCAGCAGCGCGGGACCCCCCTACGAGCAGTACTTC
CASSAGPPYEQYF
>TRBV5-5|TRBD1|TRBJ2-7|.
TGTGCCAGCAGCTTGCCCAGACAGGGCCCCTACGAGCAGTACTTC
CASSLPRQGPYEQYF
>TRBV11-3|.|TRBJ1-6|.
TGTGCCAGCAGCTTACTCTCCGATTCACCCCTCCACTTT
CASSLLSDSPLHF
>TRBV5-4|TRBD1|TRBJ1-2|.
TGTGCCAGCACCACGCAGGGGGCCAGACACTATGGCTACACCTTC
CASTTQGARHYGYTF
>TRBV5-1|.|TRBJ1-3|.
TGCGCCAGCAGCCTGACGGGGCAAGCAGGAAACACCATATATTTT
CASSLTGQAGNTIYF
>TRBV6-1|.|TRBJ1-2|.
TGTGCCAGCAGTGAAGCGCGACGGAGCTATGGCTACACCTTC
CASSEARRSYGYTF
>TRBV7-2|.|TRBJ2-1|.
TGTGCCAGCAGCTTAGTCGCTAGGGAACCATGGGAGCAGTTCTTC
CASSLVAREPWEQFF
>TRBV6-1|.|TRBJ1-5|.
TGTGCCAGCAGTGAGGACACGGGGGCCAATCAGCCCCAGCATTTT
CASSEDTGANQPQHF
>TRBV7-2|.|TRBJ2-3|.
TGTGCCAGCAGCTTAGGGCGGGCCCGCACAGATACGCAGTATTTT
CASSLGRARTDTQYF
>TRBV7-8|TRBD2|TRBJ2-1|.
TGTGCCAGCAGCTTATTGAGGACTAGCGGTGATGAGCAGTTCTTC
CASSLLRTSGDEQFF
>TRBV30|TRBD1|TRBJ1-6|.
TGTGCCTGGAACCAGGACAGGGATTCACCCCTCCACTTT
CAWNQDRDSPLHF
>TRBV28|.|TRBJ2-3|once
TGTGCCAGCAGTTTACGCGGGGCTAATACGCAGTATTTT
CASSLRGANTQYF
>TRBV5-4|TRBD2|TRBJ2-7|.
TGTGCCAGCAGCTCGGGACTAGCGGGCGAGCAGTACTTC
CASSSGLAGEQYF
>TRBV25-1|TRBD2|TRBJ2-3|.
TGTGCCAGCAGTGAATCAAGCGGGGGGGCGGATACGCAGTATTTT
CASSESSGGADTQYF
>TRBV30|TRBD1|TRBJ2-5|.
TGTGCCTGGAGTGTCGGGACAGGGTCACAAGAGACCCAGTACTTC
CAWSVGTGSQETQYF
>TRBV5-1|TRBD1|TRBJ2-2|.
TGCGCCAGCAGCCCCCTAAGACAGGGGGCGTTAACCGGGGAGCTGTTTTTT
CASSPLRQGALTGELFF
>TRBV15|.|TRBJ1-5|.
TGTGCCACCAGCTCACGAGGGGACAGCAATCAGCCCCAGCATTTT
CATSSRGDSNQPQHF
>TRBV28|.|TRBJ1-4|.
TGTGCCAGCACCTCCGAGGGGTCGGGAGAAAAACTGTTTTTT
CASTSEGSGEKLFF
>TRBV11-2|TRBD2|TRBJ2-3|.
TGTGCCAGCAGCTTGGGACTAGAGACAGATACGCAGTATTTT
CASSLGLETDTQYF
>TRBV6-1|.|TRBJ1-5|.
TGTGCCAGCAGTGAAATTTTGGGGACGGGGAATCAGCCCCAGCATTTT
CASSEILGTGNQPQHF
>TRBV7-9|.|TRBJ1-2|.
TGTGCCAGCAGCTTGGCCTCTGGGGTCGTCTACACCTTC
CASSLASGVVYTF
>TRBV7-9|.|TRBJ2-3|.
TGTGCCAGCAGCTTAGGGGTTACCACAGATACGCAGTATTTT
CASSLGVTTDTQYF
>TRBV11-2|TRBD2|TRBJ2-3|.
TGTGCCAGCAGCTTAGCGCGGGGGAGCACAGATACGCAGTATTTT
CASSLARGSTDTQYF
>TRBV28|.|TRBJ2-7|.
TGTGCCAGCAGTTTATCGGAGTACGAGCAGTACTTC
CASSLSEYEQYF
>TRBV5-6|.|TRBJ2-5|.
TGTGCCAGCAGCTTACCCAGCGACGGCGAGACCCAGTACTTC
CASSLPSDGETQYF
>TRBV9|.|TRBJ2-3|few
TGTGCCAGCAGCGTAGAGGCCGGGGATACGCAGTATTTT
CASSVEAGDTQYF
>TRBV5-1|.|TRBJ2-2|.
TGCGCCAGCAGCCTGATTGGGAACACCGGGGAGCTGTTTTTT
CASSLIGNTGELFF
>TRBV6-6|TRBD1|TRBJ1-4|.
TGTGCCAGCAGAGCAACAGGGGGAGCAACTAATGAAAAACTGTTTTTT
CASRATGGATNEKLFF
>TRBV5-1|.|TRBJ2-2|.
TGCGCCAGCAGCAAGGACGGCAACACCGGGGAGCTGTTTTTT
CASSKDGNTGELFF
>TRBV18|TRBD2|TRBJ2-1|few
TGTGCCAGCTCACCATCTTACGGGCGGGAGGAGCACAATGAGCAGTTCTTC
CASSPSYGREEHNEQFF
>TRBV2|TRBD2|TRBJ2-3|few
TGTGCCAGTGACACTAGCGGGGGGAGGACAGATACGCAGTATTTT
CASDTSGGRTDTQYF
>TRBV6-6|.|TRBJ2-3|.
TGTGCCAGCACCTCATCAGGTGGGCCCCACACAGATACGCAGTATTTT
CASTSSGGPHTDTQYF
>TRBV29-1|.|TRBJ1-1|once
TGCAGCGTTGTAAGGGGGAACACTGAAGCTTTCTTT
CSVVRGNTEAFF
>TRBV6-5|.|TRBJ2-4|once
TGTGCCAGCAGCAGGGGCGGATCAGCCAAAAACATTCAGTACTTC
CASSRGGSAKNIQYF